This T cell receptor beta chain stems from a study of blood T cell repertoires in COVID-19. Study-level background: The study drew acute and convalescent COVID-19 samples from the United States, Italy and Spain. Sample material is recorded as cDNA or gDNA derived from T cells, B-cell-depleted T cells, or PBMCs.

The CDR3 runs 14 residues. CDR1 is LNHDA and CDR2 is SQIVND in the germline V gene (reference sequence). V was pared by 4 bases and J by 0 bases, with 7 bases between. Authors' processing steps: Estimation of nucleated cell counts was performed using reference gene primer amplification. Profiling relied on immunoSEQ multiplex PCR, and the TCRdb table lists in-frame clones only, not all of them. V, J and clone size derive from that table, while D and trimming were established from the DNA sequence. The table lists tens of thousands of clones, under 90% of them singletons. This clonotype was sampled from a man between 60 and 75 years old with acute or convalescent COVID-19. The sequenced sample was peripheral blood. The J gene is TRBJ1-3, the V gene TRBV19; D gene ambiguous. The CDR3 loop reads CASSTGSSGNTIYF. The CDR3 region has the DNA TGTGCCAGTAGTACGGGATCCTCTGGAAACACCATATATTTT.